The 6 T cell receptor beta chains given below trace back to one sample, sequenced in a study of identical twins. TCRdb processed the 5' RACE reads anew with MiXCR; each CDR3 protein has one entry. The sample contains some 900,000 distinct CDR3 sequences, 9% to 15% of which appear only once. This sample also belongs to another study, concerning yellow fever vaccine responses in identical twins.

The source material was PBMCs. The origin of the receptors is a woman in her late teens or twenties in good health.

This clonotype has ten or more counts. The rearrangement joins TRBV3-1 to TRBJ2-7; D unresolved. Germline V gives CDR1 LGHDT, CDR2 YNNKEL (reference sequence). V gave up 1 base and J gave up 2 bases, with 3 bases separating them. The CDR3 covers 12 residues. CDR3 in amino acids: CASSQGTYEQYF. CDR3 coding DNA: TGTGCCAGCAGCCAAGGTACCTACGAGCAGTACTTC.

This clonotype appeared many times. The chain is built from TRBV5-6 and TRBJ1-1; unclear D gene. This CDR3 contains 13 residues. Trimming removed 0 bases at V and 3 bases at J, with 6 bases between. In germline, CDR1 is SGHDT, CDR2 YYEEEE. The CDR3 reads CASSLAKDTEAFF. In nucleotides, the CDR3 is TGTGCCAGCAGCTTGGCTAAGGACACTGAAGCTTTCTTT.

This clonotype was seen repeatedly, ten times or more. This chain uses TRBV28 with TRBJ2-7; 9 nucleotides match TRBD1. V dropped 6 bases and J dropped 2; count of bases not matched to a gene: 8. CDR3 size: 15 residues. Germline values: CDR1 MDHEN, CDR2 SYDVKM. The DNA for the CDR3 is TGTGCCAGCAGAAAGGACAGGGGATCGACCTACGAGCAGTACGTC. Amino acid sequence: CASRKDRGSTYEQYV.

The chain recombines TRBV10-1 with TRBJ2-1; D uncertain. Trimming stripped 3 bases from V and 6 bases from J, with 9 bases between. Germline V gene lookup returns CDR1 WNHNN and CDR2 SYGVQD (reference sequence). The CDR3 loop spans 13 amino acids. CDR3 DNA: TGCGCCAGCAGTGAACTGCCTTTCAATGAGCAGTTCTTC. Translated, it gives CASSELPFNEQFF.

This clonotype showed up many times. The genes are TRBV20-1 and TRBJ2-1; 16 bases map to TRBD2. There are 15 residues in the CDR3. The J segment lost 6 bases and the V segment lost 3 bases, leaving 2 bases of the junction unmatched. The germline V gene encodes CDR1 DFQATT and CDR2 SNEGSKA (reference sequence). CDR3 sequence reads: CSARGLAGGSNEQFF. Written as DNA, the CDR3 is TGCAGTGCTAGGGGACTAGCGGGAGGGTCCAATGAGCAGTTCTTC.

The V gene is TRBV10-3, the J gene TRBJ2-5; 10 bases are shared with TRBD2. This CDR3 region has 14 residues. Germline V gene sequence: CDR1 ENHRY, CDR2 SYGVKD. V gave up 5 bases and J gave up 3 bases; unmatched junction bases: 3. The CDR3 protein is CAISLAGGEETQYF. The CDR3, as DNA: TGTGCCATCAGTTTAGCGGGAGGTGAAGAGACCCAGTACTTC.